This TCR beta chain derives from a study of PD-1 blockade in classical Hodgkin lymphoma. Study background: Administration of nivolumab to patients was at 3 mg/kg intravenously every 2 weeks. Study results and limitations: Complete responders' baseline diversity resembled that of newly diagnosed patients. At baseline, newly diagnosed patients reportedly showed less TCR diversity than healthy donors.

Data came from immunoSEQ multiplex PCR; TCRdb stores just in-frame clones and leaves some out. The sample records about 21,000 clones, 70% to 80% being singletons. The time point was: cycle 4 day 1 (C4D1), after less than 7 weeks of nivolumab. All patients relapsed after autologous stem cell transplantation, and brentuximab vedotin exposure varied. Best response was recorded as complete response, partial response or progressive disease. The V gene end was trimmed by 2 bases and the J gene end by 2 bases; junction bases not matched to a gene: 8. CDR1 SGHDT and CDR2 YYEEEE come from the germline V gene. This CDR3 has 17 amino acids. In regard to this clone: Its antigen is unknown.

The sequence was collected from a human donor with classical Hodgkin lymphoma. This chain links TRBV5-6 with TRBJ2-3; TRBD2 matches 10 bases. Source: peripheral blood mononuclear cells (PBMCs), taken before the fourth cycle of nivolumab. The CDR3 protein is CASSFGTLAGVTDTQYF. CDR3 DNA sequence: TGTGCCAGCAGCTTCGGAACGCTAGCGGGAGTCACAGATACGCAGTATTTT.